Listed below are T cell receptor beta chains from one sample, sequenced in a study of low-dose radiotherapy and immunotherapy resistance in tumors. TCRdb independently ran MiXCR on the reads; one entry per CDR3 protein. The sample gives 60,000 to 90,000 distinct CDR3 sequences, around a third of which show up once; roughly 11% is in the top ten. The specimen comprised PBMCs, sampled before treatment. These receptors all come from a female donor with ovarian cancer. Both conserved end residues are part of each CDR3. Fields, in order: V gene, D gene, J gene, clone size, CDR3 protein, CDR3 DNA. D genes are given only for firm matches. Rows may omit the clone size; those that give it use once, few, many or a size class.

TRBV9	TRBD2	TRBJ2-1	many	CASSVDTSLAGTEQFF	TGTGCCAGCAGCGTAGATACGAGCCTAGCGGGTACAGAGCAGTTCTTC
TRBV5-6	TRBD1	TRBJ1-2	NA	CASSGRQGGHYGYTF	TGTGCCAGCAGCGGACGACAGGGTGGCCACTATGGCTACACCTTC
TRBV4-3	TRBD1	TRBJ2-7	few	CASSQRTGGYEQYF	TGCGCCAGCAGCCAGAGGACAGGGGGTTACGAGCAGTACTTC
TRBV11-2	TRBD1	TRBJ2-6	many	CASSLGDRGFSGANVLTF	TGTGCCAGCAGCTTAGGGGACAGGGGGTTCTCTGGGGCCAACGTCCTGACTTTC
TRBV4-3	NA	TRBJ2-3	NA	CASSPSKGGGADTQYF	TGCGCCAGCAGCCCCTCTAAAGGAGGAGGCGCAGATACGCAGTATTTT
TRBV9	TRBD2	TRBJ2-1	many	CASSPRLLAGGLVDNEQFF	TGTGCCAGCAGCCCCCGCCTCCTAGCGGGAGGGCTGGTGGACAATGAGCAGTTCTTC
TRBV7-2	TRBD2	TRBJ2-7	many	CASSRGGGRRTSGRYEQYF	TGTGCCAGCAGCCGGGGGGGGGGACGGAGGACTAGCGGGAGGTACGAGCAGTACTTC
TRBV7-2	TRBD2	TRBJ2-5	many	CASSTLAGGIGETQYF	TGTGCCAGCAGCACCCTAGCGGGGGGTATAGGAGAGACCCAGTACTTC
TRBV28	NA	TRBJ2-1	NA	CASSTGASEPYNEQFF	TGTGCCAGCAGTACGGGGGCGTCTGAACCCTACAATGAGCAGTTCTTC
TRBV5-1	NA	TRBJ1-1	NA	CASSKEGNTEAFF	TGCGCCAGCAGCAAAGAAGGGAACACTGAAGCTTTCTTT
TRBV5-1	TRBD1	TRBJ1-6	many	CASSLGDRGGNSPLHF	TGCGCCAGCAGCTTGGGGGACAGGGGGGGGAATTCACCCCTCCACTTT
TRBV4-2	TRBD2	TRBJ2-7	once	CASSSQKVSASGAPYEQYF	TGTGCCAGCAGCTCACAAAAGGTCTCGGCTAGCGGGGCCCCCTACGAGCAGTACTTC
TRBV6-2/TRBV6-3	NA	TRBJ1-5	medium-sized	CASSESDYQPQHF	TGTGCCAGCAGTGAGAGCGATTATCAGCCCCAGCATTTT
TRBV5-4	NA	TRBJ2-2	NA	CASSSQRGTGELFF	TGTGCCAGCAGCTCCCAACGGGGGACCGGGGAGCTGTTTTTT
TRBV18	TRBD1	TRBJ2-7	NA	CASSPRDRAEQYF	TGTGCCAGCTCACCTAGGGACAGGGCCGAGCAGTATTTC
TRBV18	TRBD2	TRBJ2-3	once	CASSATGLAGLSTDTQYF	TGTGCCAGCTCAGCGACGGGACTAGCGGGCCTTAGCACAGATACGCAGTATTTT
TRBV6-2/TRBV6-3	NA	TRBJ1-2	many	CASFERIYGYTF	TGTGCCAGCTTCGAGCGAATCTATGGCTACACCTTC
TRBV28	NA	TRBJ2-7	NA	CASSLGGLGEQYF	TGTGCCAGCAGTTTAGGGGGCTTAGGCGAGCAGTACTTC
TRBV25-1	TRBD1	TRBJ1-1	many	CASSDRTGWPEAFF	TGTGCCAGCAGTGATCGGACAGGGTGGCCTGAAGCTTTCTTT
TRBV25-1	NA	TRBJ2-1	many	CASSRGLDGHLSNEQFF	TGTGCCAGCAGTAGGGGACTTGACGGACACCTGAGCAATGAGCAGTTCTTC
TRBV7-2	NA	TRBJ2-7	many	CASSDAGLDSYEQYF	TGTGCCAGCAGCGATGCCGGGCTCGACTCCTACGAGCAGTACTTC
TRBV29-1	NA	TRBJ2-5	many	CSVDLGSGETQYF	TGCAGCGTTGACCTTGGCTCCGGGGAGACCCAGTACTTC
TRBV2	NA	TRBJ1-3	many	CASSESPGHRSGNTIYF	TGTGCCAGCAGCGAGTCACCGGGACACCGCTCTGGAAACACCATATATTTT
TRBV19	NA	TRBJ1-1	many	CASSMNRYTEAFF	TGTGCCAGTAGTATGAATCGGTACACTGAAGCTTTCTTT
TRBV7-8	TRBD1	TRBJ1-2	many	CASSLDPGQGHYGYTF	TGTGCCAGCAGCTTAGACCCAGGACAGGGGCACTATGGCTACACCTTC
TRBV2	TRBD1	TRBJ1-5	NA	CASSRQGARISSYSNQPQHF	TGTGCCAGCAGCCGACAGGGGGCGCGTATATCTTCATATAGCAATCAGCCCCAGCATTTT
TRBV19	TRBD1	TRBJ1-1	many	CASSIGQGRVNTEAFF	TGTGCCAGTAGTATAGGACAGGGGAGGGTGAACACTGAAGCTTTCTTT
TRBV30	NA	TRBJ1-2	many	CAWTGFNYGYTF	TGTGCCTGGACGGGGTTTAACTATGGCTACACCTTC
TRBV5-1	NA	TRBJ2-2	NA	CASRFGQRRGLNTGELFFF	NA
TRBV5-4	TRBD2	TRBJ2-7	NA	CASSLAGTSSYEQYF	TGTGCCAGCAGCTTGGCCGGGACTAGCTCCTACGAGCAGTACTTC